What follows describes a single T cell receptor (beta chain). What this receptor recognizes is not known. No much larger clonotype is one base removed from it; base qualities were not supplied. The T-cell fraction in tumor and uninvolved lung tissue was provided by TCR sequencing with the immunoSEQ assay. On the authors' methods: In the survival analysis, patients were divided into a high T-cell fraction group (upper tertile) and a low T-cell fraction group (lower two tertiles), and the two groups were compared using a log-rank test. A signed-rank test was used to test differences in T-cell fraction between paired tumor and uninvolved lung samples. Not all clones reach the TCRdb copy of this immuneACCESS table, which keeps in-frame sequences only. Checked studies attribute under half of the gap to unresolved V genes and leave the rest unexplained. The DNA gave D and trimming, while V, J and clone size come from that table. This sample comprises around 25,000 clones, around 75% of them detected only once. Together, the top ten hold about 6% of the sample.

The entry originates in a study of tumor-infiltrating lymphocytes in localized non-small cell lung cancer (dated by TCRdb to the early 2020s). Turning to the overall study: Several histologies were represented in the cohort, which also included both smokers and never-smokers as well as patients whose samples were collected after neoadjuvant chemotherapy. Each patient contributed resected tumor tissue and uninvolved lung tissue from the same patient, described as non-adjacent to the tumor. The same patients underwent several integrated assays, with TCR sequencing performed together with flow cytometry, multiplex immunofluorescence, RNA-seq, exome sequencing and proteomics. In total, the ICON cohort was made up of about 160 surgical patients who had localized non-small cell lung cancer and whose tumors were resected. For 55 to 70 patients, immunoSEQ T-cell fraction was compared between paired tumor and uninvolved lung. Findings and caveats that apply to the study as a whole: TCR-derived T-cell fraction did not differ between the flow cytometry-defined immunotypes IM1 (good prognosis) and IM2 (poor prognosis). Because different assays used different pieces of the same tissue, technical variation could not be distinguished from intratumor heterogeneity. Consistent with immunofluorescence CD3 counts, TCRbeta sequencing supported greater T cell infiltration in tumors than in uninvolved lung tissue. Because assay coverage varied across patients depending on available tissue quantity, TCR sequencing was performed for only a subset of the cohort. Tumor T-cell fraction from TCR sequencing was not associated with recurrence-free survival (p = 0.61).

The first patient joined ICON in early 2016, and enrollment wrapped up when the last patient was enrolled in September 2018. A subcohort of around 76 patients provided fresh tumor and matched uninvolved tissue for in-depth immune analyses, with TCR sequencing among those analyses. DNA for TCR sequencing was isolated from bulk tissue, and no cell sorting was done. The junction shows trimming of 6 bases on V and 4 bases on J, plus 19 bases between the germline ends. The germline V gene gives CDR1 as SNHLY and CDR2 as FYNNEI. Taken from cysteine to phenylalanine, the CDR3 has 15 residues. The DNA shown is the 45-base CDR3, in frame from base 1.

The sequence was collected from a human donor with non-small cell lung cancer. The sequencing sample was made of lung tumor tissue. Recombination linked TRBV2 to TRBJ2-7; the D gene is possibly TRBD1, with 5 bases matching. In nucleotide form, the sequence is TGTGCCAGCAGGGAGCAGCTAACAGGACGTTACGAGCAGTACTTC. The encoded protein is CASREQLTGRYEQYF.